Listed below are T cell receptor beta chains from one sample, sequenced in a study of blood T cell repertoires in COVID-19. TCRdb's table, derived via immunoSEQ multiplex PCR, lists solely in-frame clones and lacks some. Among under 95,000 clones listed, 75% to 85% were seen once. Sequencing used peripheral blood. Receptor source: an elderly woman with acute or convalescent COVID-19. Both conserved end residues are part of each CDR3. The D gene is left open where the match is weak. Some rows mark clone size as missing; the rest say once, few, many or name a class of expanded clone.

size,J,V,D,DNA,CDR3
.,TRBJ2-5,TRBV18,.,TGTGCCAGCTCACCATCAGGCGGGATAACAGAGACCCAGTACTTC,CASSPSGGITETQYF
.,TRBJ2-5,TRBV5-1,.,TGCGCCAGCAGACCCCGACAGGACCAAGAGACCCAGTACTTC,CASRPRQDQETQYF
.,TRBJ1-2,TRBV7-9,.,TGTGCCAGCAGCCCAAATGGGGCTCGAGTTGGAGGCTACACCTTC,CASSPNGARVGGYTF
.,TRBJ2-7,TRBV6-5,.,TGTGCCAGCAGCAGATTTTACTACGAGCAGTACTTC,CASSRFYYEQYF
few,TRBJ1-1,TRBV29-1,.,TGCAGCGTTGACAGGGACACTGAAGCTTTCTTT,CSVDRDTEAFF
.,TRBJ1-6,TRBV5-1,TRBD1,TGCGCCAGCAGCTTAGGGACAGGGCATAATTCACCCCTCCACTTT,CASSLGTGHNSPLHF
.,TRBJ2-7,TRBV6-2/TRBV6-3,.,TGTGCCAGCAGTTACGCGGCATACGAGCAGTACTTC,CASSYAAYEQYF
.,TRBJ2-3,TRBV6-2/TRBV6-3,TRBD2,TGTGCCAGCAGCCCCCGAGGTAGCGGGAGGGTGGATACGCAGTATTTT,CASSPRGSGRVDTQYF
few,TRBJ2-1,TRBV7-9,TRBD2,TGTGCCAGCAGCCTAGGGACTAGCGGGCACCTCAATGAGCAGTTCTTC,CASSLGTSGHLNEQFF
few,TRBJ2-3,TRBV7-9,TRBD1,TGTGCCAGCAGCCCCAGGGGACAGGGTTCAGATACGCAGTATTTT,CASSPRGQGSDTQYF
.,TRBJ2-3,TRBV10-2,TRBD2,TGCGCCAGCAGTCCGGGACTAGCGGGAGCCACAGATACGCAGTATTTT,CASSPGLAGATDTQYF
.,TRBJ1-2,TRBV2,.,TGTGCCAGCAGTGAACGGGAGGACTATGGCTACACCTTC,CASSEREDYGYTF
.,TRBJ2-2,TRBV10-2,.,TGCGCCAGCAGAGAACGGGGGGAGCTGTTTTTT,CASRERGELFF
.,TRBJ2-3,TRBV5-6,.,TGTGCCAGCAGCCGCAGAGATACGCAGTATTTT,CASSRRDTQYF
.,TRBJ1-1,TRBV10-2,TRBD1,TGCGCCAGCAGTGTTACAGGGGAGAACACTGAAGCTTTCTTT,CASSVTGENTEAFF
.,TRBJ1-4,TRBV11-2,TRBD1,TGTGCCAGCAGCCCGCGACAGGGACACACTGAAAAACTGTTTTTT,CASSPRQGHTEKLFF
.,TRBJ2-3,TRBV25-1,TRBD2,TGTGCCAGCAGTGTTGCGGGAGGGCCGATTGGCACAGATACGCAGTATTTT,CASSVAGGPIGTDTQYF
.,TRBJ2-7,TRBV6-5,TRBD1,TGTGCCAGCAGGCCGACAGGGGGCTACGAGCAGTACTTC,CASRPTGGYEQYF
.,TRBJ2-3,TRBV19,TRBD2,TGTGCCAGTAGTATACGGGGTCGGGTAGCGGGAGGAGCAGATACGCAGTATTTT,CASSIRGRVAGGADTQYF
few,TRBJ2-3,TRBV20-1,TRBD2,TGCAGTGCTAGTTATCTAGCGGATACAGATACGCAGTATTTT,CSASYLADTDTQYF
.,TRBJ2-7,TRBV21-1,.,TGTGCCAGCAGCAAAGCAGGGGATAGTTCGGCCAGGTTATCCTACGAGCAGTACTTC,CASSKAGDSSARLSYEQYF
.,TRBJ1-1,TRBV19,.,TGTGCCAGTAGGATTCAGGCTAAGAACACTGAAGCTTTCTTT,CASRIQAKNTEAFF
.,TRBJ1-1,TRBV5-5,TRBD1,TGTGCCAGCAGCTTAGTAGGGGGCGCGTTAGGGGCTTTCTTT,CASSLVGGALGAFF
.,TRBJ1-2,TRBV19,.,TGTGCCAGTAGCGCTCAGGGGAATGGTGGCTACACCTTC,CASSAQGNGGYTF
once,TRBJ2-1,TRBV6-2/TRBV6-3,TRBD2,TGTGCCAGCAGTTACCGGGGACTAGCGGGAGGAGTGTTCTTC,CASSYRGLAGGVFF
.,TRBJ1-2,TRBV29-1,.,TGCAGCGTTGGGGACATAACCATCTATGGCTACACCTTC,CSVGDITIYGYTF
once,TRBJ2-2,TRBV11-3,.,TGTGCCAGCAGCTTAGTGCGCAGGATGAACACCGGGGAGCTGTTTTTT,CASSLVRRMNTGELFF
.,TRBJ2-3,TRBV28,.,TGTGCCAGCAGTTTAGTGGCCCCTGGCACAGATACGCAGTATTTT,CASSLVAPGTDTQYF
once,TRBJ2-7,TRBV7-9,TRBD2,TGTGCCAGCAGCTCGCGCCCCGGAGCGGGAGGCTCCTACGAGCAGTACTTC,CASSSRPGAGGSYEQYF
.,TRBJ1-1,TRBV6-6,TRBD1,TGTGCCAGCAGTCGCCCGGGACAGGGGGCCGGGAACACTGAAGCTTTCTTT,CASSRPGQGAGNTEAFF
.,TRBJ2-1,TRBV5-5,TRBD1,TGTGCCAGCAGCTGGACAGGGGGGGGCGATGAGCAGTTCTTC,CASSWTGGGDEQFF
.,TRBJ1-6,TRBV27,.,TGTGCCAGCAGTTTATCGACAGCAAGATCCTATAATTCACCCCTCCACTTT,CASSLSTARSYNSPLHF
.,TRBJ2-7,TRBV18,TRBD2,TGTGCCAGCTCACCCACGGGGGGGGAGCAGTACTTC,CASSPTGGEQYF
few,TRBJ2-3,TRBV28,.,TGTGCCAGCACCCCCACTAAAGATGGGGATACGCAGTATTTT,CASTPTKDGDTQYF
once,TRBJ1-1,TRBV5-4,TRBD1,TGTGCCAGCAGCTCACAGGGGACGTACACTGAAGCTTTCTTT,CASSSQGTYTEAFF
.,TRBJ1-1,TRBV6-1,TRBD1,TGTGCCAGCAGTGGAGGTCAGGGGACAGAGAACACTGAAGCTTTCTTT,CASSGGQGTENTEAFF
.,TRBJ1-5,TRBV5-1,TRBD1,TGCGCCAGCAGCTTGACAGGGGATAGCAATCAGCCCCAGCATTTT,CASSLTGDSNQPQHF
.,TRBJ1-2,TRBV5-1,.,TGCGCCAGCAGCGCAGACCGGGAGGTCTATGGCTACACCTTC,CASSADREVYGYTF
.,TRBJ1-1,TRBV7-9,.,TGTGCCAGCAGCTCCCGTATTCTGAACACTGAAGCTTTCTTT,CASSSRILNTEAFF
.,TRBJ1-2,TRBV6-2/TRBV6-3,.,TGTGCCAGCAGTGGCGACATGTATGGCTACACCTTC,CASSGDMYGYTF
.,TRBJ2-1,TRBV2,TRBD2,TGTGCCAGCAGTGGTCTTAGCGGGAGCCAATACAATGAGCAGTTCTTC,CASSGLSGSQYNEQFF
.,TRBJ2-2,TRBV5-1,TRBD2,TGCGCCAGCAGCGGATTAGGGATGGGAGCGGGGTCAACCGGGGAGCTGTTTTTT,CASSGLGMGAGSTGELFF
.,TRBJ1-2,TRBV12-3/TRBV12-4,TRBD1,TGTGCCAGCAGTTGGGACAGGGGCTATGGCTACACCTTC,CASSWDRGYGYTF
.,TRBJ1-5,TRBV24-1,.,TGTGCCACCAGTGACCCTTCAGGGGATCAGCCCCAGCATTTT,CATSDPSGDQPQHF
.,TRBJ2-7,TRBV28,.,TGTGCCAGCCGGAGACGCTCCTACGAGCAGTACTTC,CASRRRSYEQYF
.,TRBJ2-3,TRBV7-9,TRBD1,TGTGCCAGCAGCCCAGGGGGTAGCACAGATACGCAGTATTTT,CASSPGGSTDTQYF
.,TRBJ2-1,TRBV7-9,.,TGTGCCAGCAGTATCGGGAGTTGGTCCTACAATGAGCAGTTCTTC,CASSIGSWSYNEQFF
.,TRBJ1-4,TRBV29-1,.,TGCAGCGTGGGCGAGAGGGAAAAACTGTTTTTT,CSVGEREKLFF
.,TRBJ1-1,TRBV7-9,.,TGTGCCAGCAGCTGGTTAGGGGTTACTGAAGCTTTCTTT,CASSWLGVTEAFF
once,TRBJ2-2,TRBV11-3,.,TGTGCCAGCAGCTTCAGGGGTGGGACCGGGGAGCTGTTTTTT,CASSFRGGTGELFF
.,TRBJ2-5,TRBV24-1,TRBD1,TGTGCCACCAGTGATCCAACAGGGGCGGGCGAGACCCAGTACTTC,CATSDPTGAGETQYF
.,TRBJ1-5,TRBV7-8,TRBD1,TGTGCCAGCAGCTCAGGACAGGCCTACCAGCCCCAGCATTTT,CASSSGQAYQPQHF
.,TRBJ2-7,TRBV19,.,TGTGCCAGTAGTTCGGGCAGGAGGCATGAGCAGTACTTC,CASSSGRRHEQYF
.,TRBJ2-7,TRBV27,TRBD1,TGTGCCAGCACCGGACAGGGGGCATGGGAGCAGTACTTC,CASTGQGAWEQYF
.,TRBJ2-1,TRBV24-1,TRBD2,TGTGCCACCGGGACTAGCTCCTACAATGAGCAGTTCTTC,CATGTSSYNEQFF
.,TRBJ2-3,TRBV7-8,TRBD1,TGTGCCAGCAGCTTAATTCCCCAGGGGGCAGGTAGCACAGATACGCAGTATTTT,CASSLIPQGAGSTDTQYF
.,TRBJ1-6,TRBV5-6,.,TGTGCCAGCAGCCCTGACAGGCGCGGTTCACCCCTCCACTTT,CASSPDRRGSPLHF
.,TRBJ1-4,TRBV3-1/TRBV3-2,TRBD1,TGTGCCAGCAGCCCAGGACAGGGAGGCGAAAAACTGTTTTTT,CASSPGQGGEKLFF
.,TRBJ2-1,TRBV5-4,TRBD1,TGTGCCAGCAGCGGAGCTGAACAGGGGAATGAGCAGTTCTTC,CASSGAEQGNEQFF
.,TRBJ2-7,TRBV7-2,TRBD2,TGTGCCAGCAGCTCGACTAGCGGGGGGGGCTACGAGCAGTACTTC,CASSSTSGGGYEQYF